This T cell receptor (beta chain) stems from a study of cytomegalovirus exposure and HLA in healthy donors. Background on the study: T cells numbering about 179 million yielded roughly 120 million unique TCR beta sequences in an earlier analysis.

It was with 60 Vbeta and 13 Jbeta primers that the PCR ran. Data came from immunoSEQ multiplex PCR; TCRdb stores just in-frame clones and leaves some out. The sample consists of 150,000 to 200,000 clones, 70% to 80% of them appearing once. From germline, CDR1 is SGHRS and CDR2 YFSETQ. The V segment lost 3 bases and the J segment 5 bases; nucleotides outside the gene matches: 8. The CDR3 totals 14 residues. The origin of this receptor is a woman aged 25 to 45 in good health and CMV-seropositive. Material for sequencing was PBMCs. V usage is TRBV5-1 and J usage is TRBJ2-7; 7 bases fit TRBD1. CDR3 in amino acids: CASSSRQGTDEQYF. For the CDR3, the DNA is TGCGCCAGCAGCTCTCGACAGGGAACCGACGAGCAGTACTTC.